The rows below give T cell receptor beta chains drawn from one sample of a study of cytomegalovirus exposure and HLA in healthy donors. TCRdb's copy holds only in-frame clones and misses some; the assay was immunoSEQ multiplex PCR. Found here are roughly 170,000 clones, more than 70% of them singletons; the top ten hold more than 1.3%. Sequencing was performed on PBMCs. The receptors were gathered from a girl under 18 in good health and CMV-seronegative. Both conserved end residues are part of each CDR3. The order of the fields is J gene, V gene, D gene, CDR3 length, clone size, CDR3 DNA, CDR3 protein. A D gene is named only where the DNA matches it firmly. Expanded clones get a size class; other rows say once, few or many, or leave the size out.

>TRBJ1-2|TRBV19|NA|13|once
TGTGCCAGTAGCAGTTCAGGGTTTGGAGGCTACACCTTC
CASSSSGFGGYTF
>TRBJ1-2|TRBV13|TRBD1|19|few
TGTGCCAGCAGCCTATTCATCGGAAGCTGGACAGGGGTTAAAGGTGGCTACACCTTC
CASSLFIGSWTGVKGGYTF
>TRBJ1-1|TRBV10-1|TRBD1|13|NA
TGCGCCAGCAGACAGGGGTGGAACACTGAAGCTTTCTTT
CASRQGWNTEAFF
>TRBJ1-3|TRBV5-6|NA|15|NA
TGTGCCAGCAGCTTGCAGGGTCTCTCTGGAAACACCATATATTTT
CASSLQGLSGNTIYF
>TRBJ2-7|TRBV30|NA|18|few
TGTGCCTGGAGTGTCTGGGATCCTTTGCGCGACAGATTCTACGAGCAGTACTTC
CAWSVWDPLRDRFYEQYF
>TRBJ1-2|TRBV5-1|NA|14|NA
TGCGCCAGCAGCTTTGAGGCAGGGCAAGGCGGCTACACCTTC
CASSFEAGQGGYTF
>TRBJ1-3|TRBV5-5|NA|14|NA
TGTGCCAGCAGCCCAGACAACTCTGGAAACACCATATATTTT
CASSPDNSGNTIYF
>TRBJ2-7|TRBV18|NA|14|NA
TGTGCCAGCTCACTAGGGGATAGAATCTACGAGCAGTACTTC
CASSLGDRIYEQYF
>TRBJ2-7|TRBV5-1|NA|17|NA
TGCGCCAGCAGCCTGGGGATAACAGGGAAGAGCTCCTACGAGCAGTACTTC
CASSLGITGKSSYEQYF
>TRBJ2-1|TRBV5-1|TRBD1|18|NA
TGCGCCAGCAGCTTGGTTAGGGAGGACAGGGGGTTCTACAATGAGCAGTTCTTC
CASSLVREDRGFYNEQFF
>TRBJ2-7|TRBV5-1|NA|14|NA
TGCGCCAGCAGCTTGTCCTCGAATGCCTACGAGCAGTACTTC
CASSLSSNAYEQYF
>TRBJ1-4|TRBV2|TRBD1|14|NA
TGTGCCAGCAGATCCGGGACAGGGGCCGAAAAACTGTTTTTT
CASRSGTGAEKLFF
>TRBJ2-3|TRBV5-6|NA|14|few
TGTGCCAGCAGTTGGAGGCGTCTGGTAGATACGCAGTATTTT
CASSWRRLVDTQYF